This T cell receptor (beta chain) is drawn from a study of T-cell memory formation after mild COVID-19. Employing constant-segment primers, 5'RACE generated TCR alpha and TCR beta cDNA libraries bearing sample barcodes and UMIs. TCRdb reanalysed the 5' RACE reads using MiXCR and keeps one entry per CDR3 protein. The sample includes more than 400,000 distinct CDR3 sequences, 15% to 20% of them seen just once. Note on this clonotype: The antigen is unknown.

Overall study results and limits: Memory from before infection featured some responding clones, which suggests cross-reactive memory joined.

Trimming removed 1 base at V and 6 bases at J, with 17 bases between. The V gene's germline CDR1 is SGHAT and CDR2 FQNNGV. The CDR3 sequence is 16 residues long. The sequence was obtained from an adult woman who had mild COVID-19 (a few samples of this study predate the infection). Cell type and time point are not known. Sequencing was done on a sample of PBMCs or a T cell subset sorted from them (not recorded which). The V gene is TRBV11-2, the J gene TRBJ2-3, with D perhaps matching TRBD1 (5 bases). CDR3 sequence: CASSLGHGANSDTQYF. CDR3 coding DNA: TGTGCCAGCAGCTTAGGCCATGGGGCAAACTCGGATACGCAGTATTTT.